This TCR beta chain was sequenced during a study of identical twins (TCRdb year 2016). Notes on the research overall: The study deep-sequenced TCR alpha and beta repertoires from monozygotic twins, unrelated adults of various ages and cord blood to test whether fetal clonotypes persist. To rule out contamination, replicate twin experiments were performed at different times with different library preparation protocols.

Overall study outcomes, separate from this receptor: Out-of-frame TCR alpha sequences shared between twins showed an excess of low generation-probability sequences compared with coincidental sharing between unrelated individuals. Abundant cord blood beta clonotypes carried fewer insertions; young adult naive repertoires showed a weaker similar trend, while memory repertoires showed none. In beta out-of-frame sequences, excess twin sharing was weaker, because having fewer shared sequences lowered the signal-to-noise ratio. Recombination models systematically underestimated out-of-frame TCR alpha sharing in monozygotic twins but agreed with sharing between unrelated individuals. Because the same donors could not be followed over many years, the conclusions depended on cross-sectional statistical analysis. Zero-insertion analyses could be partly confounded by invariant T cells such as MAIT and iNKT, though diverse VJ usage argued against such confounding for most clonotypes.

Library preparation employed 5' RACE. The instrument was an Illumina HiSeq 2000. A universal primer binding site was added through template switching, and the final cDNA carried a unique molecular identifier so that TCR cDNA molecules could be counted accurately. Specific primers in the conserved constant-segment region were used to synthesize first-strand cDNA for TCR alpha and beta chains. To control for contamination, each cDNA library was double barcoded with a SMART-Mk sample barcode plus Illumina barcodes. TruSeq adapter sequences along with Illumina sample barcodes were introduced in two successive PCR steps. The TCR alpha and beta cDNA libraries were sequenced on the Illumina HiSeq platform using custom primers. In the original analysis: Unique molecular identifiers were extracted from raw reads with MiGEC, and CDR3 positions were determined with MiXCR. For each individual, recombination models were inferred using an EM algorithm with the repgenHMM and IGoR tools. Shared clonotypes were analyzed with the tcR package in R, and sharing was normalized by the product of cloneset sizes. To study raw recombination free of thymic and clonal selection effects, out-of-frame nonproductive sequences were analyzed. The public reads were reanalyzed by TCRdb: fastp trimming at Q25, MiXCR alignment, in-frame beta chains only. Duplicate CDR3 protein sequences are folded into a single record with the most common DNA and genes. None of the V and J calls come from the authors' own analysis; TCRdb made them. The table for this sample lists under 350,000 distinct CDR3 sequences; roughly 9.8% of them were counted only once. The ten largest clonotypes hold about 7.1% of the sample.

Only healthy Caucasian donors were included. Three pairs of female monozygotic twins, all aged roughly 18 to 29 years, were included in the twin cohort. Positive isolation kits from Invitrogen were used to isolate CD4+ and CD8+ T cell populations. This clonotype was seen at least ten times. What this receptor recognizes is not known. Base qualities were left out, and no much larger clone turns up one base away. From the germline V gene, CDR1 is SGDLS and CDR2 is YYNGEE. Germline trimming: 2 bases from V, 6 bases from J; junction bases outside gene matches: 7. The CDR3, from cysteine to phenylalanine, totals 15 residues. The read is trimmed to its CDR3 DNA, 45 bases read in frame from base 1. The same data also contributed to another study, on yellow fever vaccine responses in identical twins. According to the second study: The T cell response to vaccination in identical twins was reported by the authors to appear partly convergent and partly personalized. In the study, vaccine-responding T cell clones were precisely tracked in identical twins.

This sequence uses TRBV9 and TRBJ2-2; 7 central bases correspond to TRBD1. The TCR sequence derives from a woman younger than 35 in good health. Sequencing used CD8+ T cells sorted from blood. This receptor has the CDR3 CASSVYRQGAGELFF. The DNA is TGTGCCAGCAGCGTTTATCGGCAGGGGGCCGGGGAGCTGTTTTTT.